This T cell receptor beta chain originates from a study of T-cell reconstitution after alpha-beta-depleted transplantation in children. Findings of the study overall: High day-60 TCRbeta diversity in some patients came from surviving recipient T cells and thymic progenitors. From newly produced T cells came most of the T-cell counts and diversity one year after transplant.

This clonotype has only a few counts. Its antigen is unknown. Unique molecular identifiers were used in preparing the TCRbeta library. From the PCR reads, TCRdb called clonotypes with MiXCR, one entry per CDR3 protein. Among around 580,000 distinct CDR3 sequences listed, 25% to 30% were seen once. Trimming removed 6 bases at V and 2 bases at J, with 16 bases between. The CDR3 is 15 residues long. The sequencing used PBMCs, collected before TCRalphabeta/CD19-depleted stem cell transplant. This TCR was sampled from a boy younger than two with Wiskott-Aldrich syndrome, due to receive a stem cell transplant. The rearrangement joins TRBV12-3 or TRBV12-4 to TRBJ2-5; D may be TRBD2 (5 bases). CDR3 sequence (DNA): TGTGCCAGCAGCCCTAAGCGGAATCCACAAGAGACCCAGTACTTC. It is translated as CASSPKRNPQETQYF.